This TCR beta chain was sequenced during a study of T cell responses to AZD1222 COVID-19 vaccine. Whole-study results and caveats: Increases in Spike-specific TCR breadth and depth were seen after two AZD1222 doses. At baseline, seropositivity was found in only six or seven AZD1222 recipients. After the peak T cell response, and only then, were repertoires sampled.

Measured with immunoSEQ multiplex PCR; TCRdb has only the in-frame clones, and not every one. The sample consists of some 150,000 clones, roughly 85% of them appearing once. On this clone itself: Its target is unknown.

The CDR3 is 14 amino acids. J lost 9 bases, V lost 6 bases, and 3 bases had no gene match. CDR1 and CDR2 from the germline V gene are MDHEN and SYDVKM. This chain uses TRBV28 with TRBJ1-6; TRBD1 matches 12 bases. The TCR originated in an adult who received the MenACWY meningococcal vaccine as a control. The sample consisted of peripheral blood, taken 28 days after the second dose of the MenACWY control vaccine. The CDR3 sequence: CASRGQGAGSPLHF. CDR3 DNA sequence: TGTGCCAGCAGGGGACAGGGGGCGGGTTCACCCCTCCACTTT. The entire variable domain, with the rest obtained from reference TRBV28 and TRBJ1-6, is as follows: DVKVTQSSRYLVKRTGEKVFLECVQDMDHENMFWYRQDPGLGLRLIYFSYDVKMKEKGDIPEGYSVSREKKERFSLILESASTNQTSMYLCASRGQGAGSPLHFGNGTRLTVT.